The rows below give T cell receptor beta chains drawn from one sample of a study of T cell repertoires in cytomegalovirus infection. TCRdb re-called the reads with MiXCR, one entry per CDR3 protein. The table records under 850,000 distinct CDR3 sequences, around 30% of them present only once. No antigen is known for these receptors. Specimen: cultured PBMCs, collected from culture after CMV antigen stimulation. The receptors stem from a human donor in good health (CMV status not recorded). Some clones in this sample may be carry-over from other donors' samples. Both conserved end residues are part of each CDR3. The D gene is left open where the match is weak. The size field is filled for only some rows; it gives once, few, many or a size class.

V gene: TRBV7-9; J gene: TRBJ2-4; clone size: .; D gene: TRBD1; CDR3 DNA: TGTGCCAGCAGCTTAACAGGGGGCGTGAACATTCAGTACTTC; CDR3 protein: CASSLTGGVNIQYF
V gene: TRBV28; J gene: TRBJ2-5; clone size: .; D gene: TRBD1; CDR3 DNA: TGTGCCAGCAGTCTCCGACAGGGGAAAGAGACCCAGTACTTC; CDR3 protein: CASSLRQGKETQYF
V gene: TRBV7-6; J gene: TRBJ1-3; clone size: .; D gene: .; CDR3 DNA: TGTGCCAGCAGCTTAGCGGAGGAACTTCGAAACACCATATATTTT; CDR3 protein: CASSLAEELRNTIYF
V gene: TRBV5-3; J gene: TRBJ2-7; clone size: .; D gene: .; CDR3 DNA: TGTGCCAGCAGCATCCCGGGACGGACCTACGAGCAGTACTTC; CDR3 protein: CASSIPGRTYEQYF
V gene: TRBV27; J gene: TRBJ2-5; clone size: .; D gene: .; CDR3 DNA: TGTGCCAGCAGGCGGACCGAATTTGGGACCCAGTACTTC; CDR3 protein: CASRRTEFGTQYF
V gene: TRBV19; J gene: TRBJ1-2; clone size: few; D gene: TRBD1; CDR3 DNA: TGTGCCACCGAGGGAAGGGACAGAGACTACACCTTC; CDR3 protein: CATEGRDRDYTF
V gene: TRBV7-2; J gene: TRBJ2-3; clone size: many; D gene: TRBD2; CDR3 DNA: TGTGCCAGCAGCTTCGGACTAGCGGGGACGTATACGCAGTATTTT; CDR3 protein: CASSFGLAGTYTQYF
V gene: TRBV7-2; J gene: TRBJ2-5; clone size: many; D gene: .; CDR3 DNA: TGTGCCAGCAGTAGGTCGAGTCTGGAGACCCAGTACTTC; CDR3 protein: CASSRSSLETQYF
V gene: TRBV6-5; J gene: TRBJ1-1; clone size: .; D gene: .; CDR3 DNA: TGTGCCAGCAAGGGCGACAGGACTGACACTGAAGCTTTCTTT; CDR3 protein: CASKGDRTDTEAFF
V gene: TRBV7-2; J gene: TRBJ2-1; clone size: .; D gene: .; CDR3 DNA: TGTGCCAGCAGCTTAACCTCGGGCGACTGGGGAAATGAGCAGTTCTTC; CDR3 protein: CASSLTSGDWGNEQFF
V gene: TRBV5-1; J gene: TRBJ1-1; clone size: .; D gene: .; CDR3 DNA: TGCGCCAGCAGCTCGAAGACCCAGGCCGAAGCTTTCTTT; CDR3 protein: CASSSKTQAEAFF
V gene: TRBV7-2; J gene: TRBJ2-3; clone size: many; D gene: .; CDR3 DNA: TGTGCCAGCAGCTTAGGGACCAGGGACAAGCCTAGCACAGATACGCAGTATTTT; CDR3 protein: CASSLGTRDKPSTDTQYF
V gene: TRBV4-3; J gene: TRBJ1-2; clone size: few; D gene: TRBD1; CDR3 DNA: TGCGCCAGCAGCCGCCGGACAGGGATGGACTATGGCTACACCTTC; CDR3 protein: CASSRRTGMDYGYTF
V gene: TRBV4-1; J gene: TRBJ1-5; clone size: .; D gene: TRBD1; CDR3 DNA: TGCGCCAGCAGCCAAGATGACAGGGGTGATCAGCCCCAGCATTTT; CDR3 protein: CASSQDDRGDQPQHF
V gene: TRBV7-2; J gene: TRBJ2-3; clone size: .; D gene: .; CDR3 DNA: TGTGCCAGCAGCCCCACATCAGGGGCGACCACAGATACGCAGTATTTT; CDR3 protein: CASSPTSGATTDTQYF
V gene: TRBV7-2; J gene: TRBJ2-7; clone size: many; D gene: .; CDR3 DNA: TGTGCCAGCAGCTTAGCGCCCTACGAGCAGTACTTC; CDR3 protein: CASSLAPYEQYF
V gene: TRBV6-1; J gene: TRBJ2-2; clone size: .; D gene: TRBD1; CDR3 DNA: TGTGCCAGCAGTTTCCGGGACAGGGGGACCGGGGAGCTGTTTTTT; CDR3 protein: CASSFRDRGTGELFF
V gene: TRBV6-5; J gene: TRBJ1-3; clone size: few; D gene: TRBD1; CDR3 DNA: TGTGCCAGAAGCAACATTGGGACAGGGAGGATAGTTGGAAACACCATATATTTT; CDR3 protein: CARSNIGTGRIVGNTIYF
V gene: TRBV7-2; J gene: TRBJ2-7; clone size: few; D gene: TRBD1; CDR3 DNA: TGTGCCAGCAGCACTAGTCGGGACAGGGCCTACGAGCAGTACTTC; CDR3 protein: CASSTSRDRAYEQYF
V gene: TRBV20-1; J gene: TRBJ1-2; clone size: .; D gene: .; CDR3 DNA: TGCAGTGCTAGTCGCCGAATCGAGTATGGCTACACCTTC; CDR3 protein: CSASRRIEYGYTF
V gene: TRBV18; J gene: TRBJ2-5; clone size: .; D gene: .; CDR3 DNA: TGTGCCAGCTCACCATTACCGAGGGAGACCCAGTACTTC; CDR3 protein: CASSPLPRETQYF
V gene: TRBV6-6; J gene: TRBJ1-2; clone size: .; D gene: .; CDR3 DNA: TGTGCCAGCAGTGAGAAAGGGCCAGGAGGCTACACCTTC; CDR3 protein: CASSEKGPGGYTF
V gene: TRBV20-1; J gene: TRBJ1-5; clone size: .; D gene: .; CDR3 DNA: TGCAGTGCTAGTGGTAACAGGGTGGATCAGCCCCAGCATTTT; CDR3 protein: CSASGNRVDQPQHF
V gene: TRBV7-9; J gene: TRBJ2-7; clone size: .; D gene: .; CDR3 DNA: TGTGCCAGCAGCAGTGGAGCCTACGTCTACGAGCAGTACTTC; CDR3 protein: CASSSGAYVYEQYF
V gene: TRBV6-5; J gene: TRBJ2-3; clone size: .; D gene: .; CDR3 DNA: TGTGCCAGCAGTGACGACAGATCGGCAGATACGCAGTATTTT; CDR3 protein: CASSDDRSADTQYF
V gene: TRBV12-3/TRBV12-4; J gene: TRBJ2-1; clone size: few; D gene: TRBD2; CDR3 DNA: TGTGCCAGCAGCCGGACTAGGTACAATGAGCAGTTCTTC; CDR3 protein: CASSRTRYNEQFF
V gene: TRBV7-6; J gene: TRBJ2-3; clone size: .; D gene: .; CDR3 DNA: TGTGCCAGCAGGTCGGGACTTGACCTTAGCACAGATACGCAGTATTTT; CDR3 protein: CASRSGLDLSTDTQYF
V gene: TRBV7-9; J gene: TRBJ2-1; clone size: .; D gene: TRBD2; CDR3 DNA: TGTGCCAGCAGCTTTTCTAGCGGGACATACAATGAGCTGTTCTTC; CDR3 protein: CASSFSSGTYNELFF
V gene: TRBV12-5; J gene: TRBJ2-3; clone size: many; D gene: .; CDR3 DNA: TGTGCTAGTGGTTTGGTACGGGACGGGGAACTCACAGATACGCAGTATTTT; CDR3 protein: CASGLVRDGELTDTQYF
V gene: TRBV20-1; J gene: TRBJ2-3; clone size: few; D gene: TRBD1; CDR3 DNA: TGCAGCGCAGACAGGGGTCAGGCAGATACGCAGTATTTT; CDR3 protein: CSADRGQADTQYF
V gene: TRBV7-4; J gene: TRBJ2-7; clone size: .; D gene: .; CDR3 DNA: TGTGCCAGCAGCAACCGACAGGCCACTCGGGAGCAGTACTTC; CDR3 protein: CASSNRQATREQYF
V gene: TRBV5-6; J gene: TRBJ2-3; clone size: .; D gene: .; CDR3 DNA: TGTGCCAGCAGCGGGACCCCCACAAGAACCTGGACCACAGATACGCAGTATTTT; CDR3 protein: CASSGTPTRTWTTDTQYF
V gene: TRBV4-1; J gene: TRBJ2-1; clone size: few; D gene: .; CDR3 DNA: TGCGCCAGCAGCCCCGAAGCACGAGAGCAGTTCTTC; CDR3 protein: CASSPEAREQFF
V gene: TRBV7-2; J gene: TRBJ2-5; clone size: few; D gene: .; CDR3 DNA: TGTGCCAGCAGCTTAGTAAGGGCGAGAGTTCAAGAGACCCAGTACTTC; CDR3 protein: CASSLVRARVQETQYF
V gene: TRBV6-5; J gene: TRBJ2-3; clone size: .; D gene: TRBD2; CDR3 DNA: TGTGCCAGCAGTTACTCGAGCGGGGGGGCCCGACGCACAGATACGCAGTATTTT; CDR3 protein: CASSYSSGGARRTDTQYF
V gene: TRBV20-1; J gene: TRBJ2-7; clone size: .; D gene: TRBD2; CDR3 DNA: TGCAGTGCTAGTCAGGTCACCGTTTCTAGCGGGACCTTCTTCCAGCAGTACTTC; CDR3 protein: CSASQVTVSSGTFFQQYF
V gene: TRBV19; J gene: TRBJ2-6; clone size: few; D gene: .; CDR3 DNA: TGTGCCAGTAGTATTAAGGCAGGCTTGATCTCTGGGGCCAACGTCCTGACTTTC; CDR3 protein: CASSIKAGLISGANVLTF
V gene: TRBV7-2; J gene: TRBJ2-5; clone size: many; D gene: TRBD2; CDR3 DNA: TGTGCCAGCAGCTTGACTAGCGGGGGGGGCGGGGAGACCCAGTACTTC; CDR3 protein: CASSLTSGGGGETQYF
V gene: TRBV7-2; J gene: TRBJ1-2; clone size: many; D gene: .; CDR3 DNA: TGTGCCAGCAGCTCCGACTTTTCGGGCAGGGGAAGCGGCTACACCTTC; CDR3 protein: CASSSDFSGRGSGYTF
V gene: TRBV20-1; J gene: TRBJ1-4; clone size: .; D gene: TRBD1; CDR3 DNA: TGCAGTGCTAGAGATCTGCAGGGGGCCAATGAAAAACTGTTTTTT; CDR3 protein: CSARDLQGANEKLFF
V gene: TRBV7-2; J gene: TRBJ2-7; clone size: few; D gene: .; CDR3 DNA: TGTGCCAGCAACTTATCGGACATCTCCTACGAGCAGTACTTC; CDR3 protein: CASNLSDISYEQYF
V gene: TRBV11-2; J gene: TRBJ2-7; clone size: few; D gene: TRBD2; CDR3 DNA: TGTGCCAGCAGCTCCCGGGACTACCTTATCGACGAGCAGTACTTC; CDR3 protein: CASSSRDYLIDEQYF
V gene: TRBV27; J gene: TRBJ1-3; clone size: .; D gene: .; CDR3 DNA: TGTGCCAGCAGTCCCAGGACAGCCTTTGGGAACACCATATATTTT; CDR3 protein: CASSPRTAFGNTIYF
V gene: TRBV7-2; J gene: TRBJ1-6; clone size: .; D gene: .; CDR3 DNA: TGTGCCAGCAGCTTAATACGGTTTACTGTTGGGAGCGAAGAAAATTCACCCCTCCACTTT; CDR3 protein: CASSLIRFTVGSEENSPLHF
V gene: TRBV28; J gene: TRBJ1-5; clone size: few; D gene: .; CDR3 DNA: TGTGCCAGCAGGCTCGGGGTTCAGCCCCAGCATTTT; CDR3 protein: CASRLGVQPQHF
V gene: TRBV10-3; J gene: TRBJ2-2; clone size: .; D gene: .; CDR3 DNA: TGTGCCTCGCAGCGTAACACCGGGGAGCTGTTTTTT; CDR3 protein: CASQRNTGELFF
V gene: TRBV12-3/TRBV12-4; J gene: TRBJ2-2; clone size: few; D gene: .; CDR3 DNA: TGTGCCAGCAGTTTCGACGGAGAGACCGGGGAGCTGTTTTTT; CDR3 protein: CASSFDGETGELFF
V gene: TRBV14; J gene: TRBJ2-7; clone size: .; D gene: .; CDR3 DNA: TGTGCCAGCAGCCAAGAAAGTAACGGGGGCTACGAGCAGTACTTC; CDR3 protein: CASSQESNGGYEQYF
V gene: TRBV4-1; J gene: TRBJ2-5; clone size: .; D gene: TRBD2; CDR3 DNA: TGCGCCAGCAGCCAAGTTGCTAGCGGGAGCGGTCAAGAGACCCAGTACTTC; CDR3 protein: CASSQVASGSGQETQYF
V gene: TRBV9; J gene: TRBJ2-1; clone size: few; D gene: TRBD2; CDR3 DNA: TGTGCCAGCAGCATGGAGCGGGGCAATTACAATGAGCAGTTCTTC; CDR3 protein: CASSMERGNYNEQFF
V gene: TRBV2; J gene: TRBJ1-2; clone size: few; D gene: .; CDR3 DNA: TGTGCCAGCAGTGGGCGCAGGCTTAACTATGGCTACACCTTC; CDR3 protein: CASSGRRLNYGYTF